This passage covers 4 T cell receptor beta chains from one sample sequenced in a study of T-cell reconstitution after alpha-beta-depleted transplantation in children. During its preparation, the TCRbeta library received unique molecular identifiers. TCRdb used MiXCR to reprocess the PCR reads, holding one entry per CDR3 protein. This table holds 490,000 or so distinct CDR3 sequences, about 10% found once. Sequenced here: PBMCs, sampled before TCRalphabeta/CD19-depleted stem cell transplant. The receptors shown here come from a child younger than 10 with inherited bone marrow failure, due to receive a stem cell transplant.

Here the CDR3 reads CASSKYGPGNYNEQFF. CDR3 DNA: TGTGCCAGCAGCAAATACGGCCCGGGAAACTACAATGAGCAGTTCTTC. The chain uses TRBV21-1 and TRBJ2-1; no DNA check was done on the table's D call, TRBD1. TRBV21-1 is a documented pseudogene. The CDR3 spans 16 residues.

In this sample, this clonotype turned up many times. The genes are TRBV2 and TRBJ1-4; D perhaps matches TRBD1 (5 bases). This CDR3 comprises 15 residues. V lost 4 bases and J lost 8, with 17 bases in between. Germline-derived CDR1 and CDR2 are SNHLY and FYNNEI. CDR3: CASSAGAGLEEKLFF. The DNA of the CDR3 is TGTGCCAGCAGTGCCGGAGCGGGGCTAGAGGAAAAACTGTTTTTT.

This clonotype occurred a few times. This chain uses TRBV27 with TRBJ2-7; a weak D match, TRBD1 (6 bases). Trimming stripped 3 bases from V and 0 bases from J, with 18 bases between. The CDR3 length is 17 residues. CDR1 and CDR2 (germline): MNHEY, SMNVEV (reference sequence). CDR3 loop: CASSFLGAQKGSYEQYF. Written as DNA, the CDR3 is TGTGCCAGCAGTTTTTTGGGGGCGCAAAAAGGCTCCTACGAGCAGTACTTC.

This clonotype was counted at least ten times. The V and J genes are TRBV20-1 and TRBJ2-2; D is possibly TRBD1 (6 bases). Germline assignment: CDR1 DFQATT and CDR2 SNEGSKA (reference sequence). The V and J ends lost 5 bases and 7 bases respectively, with 11 bases between them. The length of the CDR3 is 12 residues. The CDR3 DNA follows: TGCAGTGCTTCAGGGGTGGTCGGGGAGCTGTTTTTT. Its translation: CSASGVVGELFF.